This T cell receptor (beta chain) was recovered during a study of vaccination effects on CD4 cells after COVID-19. Antigen-specific CD4+ T cell clonotypes were called by their expansion after viral peptide-pool culture in ViraFEST. Following a 10-day culture, CD4+ T cells were purified. Vaccination of participants consisted of two doses of either the BNT162b2 or mRNA-1273 vaccine. Half-medium replacement with IL-2 medium occurred on days 3 and 7. Comment on this clone: Its antigen is not identified.

TCRdb keeps only in-frame clones here, not all; method: immunoSEQ multiplex PCR. The table lists around 30,000 clones, roughly 71% of them singletons. This CDR3 contains 16 residues. The germline V gene encodes CDR1 MGHRA and CDR2 YSYEKL. V lost 1 base and J lost 5, with 14 bases in between. The clonotype comes from a human donor who received a COVID-19 vaccine. This specimen was CD4+ T cells from PBMCs cultured with HCoV-OC43 spike peptides, taken after COVID-19 vaccination. Subset denoted: HCoV-OC43 spike overlapping peptide pool stimulation. The V call is TRBV4-1, the J call TRBJ1-4; a weak D match, TRBD1 (5 bases). The CDR3 is CASSQALGPGNEKLFF. For the CDR3, the DNA is TGCGCCAGCAGCCAAGCATTGGGACCAGGGAATGAAAAACTGTTTTTT.